A single sample is the source of the 8 T cell receptor beta chains below, sequenced in a study of cytomegalovirus exposure and HLA in healthy donors. Data came from immunoSEQ multiplex PCR; TCRdb stores just in-frame clones and leaves some out. Altogether about 120,000 clones are present, roughly 95% being singletons, with the ten largest covering around 1.7%. The sequencing sample was made of PBMCs. The receptors here all came from a man in his late teens or twenties in good health and CMV-seronegative.

The chain is built from TRBV11-3 and TRBJ2-2, with TRBD1 matching 7 bases. The CDR3 consists of 14 residues. Per germline, CDR1 SGHNT and CDR2 YENEEA. V shed 3 bases, J shed 6 bases, and the junction held 4 bases outside the gene matches. The CDR3 protein is CASSFGQGAGELFF. For the CDR3, the DNA is TGTGCCAGCAGCTTCGGGCAGGGGGCCGGGGAGCTGTTTTTT.

V and J are TRBV7-9 and TRBJ2-5; a possible D gene is TRBD1 (5 bases). Germline assignment: CDR1 SEHNR and CDR2 FQNEAQ (reference sequence). V was pared by 5 bases and J by 5 bases, with 12 bases between. This CDR3 spans 13 amino acids. The CDR3 DNA sequence: TGTGCCAGCAGCCCGCTGTCAGGGGAGACCCAGTACTTC. This gives the protein CASSPLSGETQYF.

This sequence joins TRBV5-1 and TRBJ2-1; a weak D match, TRBD2 (7 bases). Germline V lookup: CDR1 SGHRS, CDR2 YFSETQ. There are 16 residues in the CDR3. V was cut by 1 base and J by 0 bases, with 11 bases left in between. This chain's CDR3 is CASSLRGASSYNEQFF. For the CDR3, the DNA is TGCGCCAGCAGCTTGCGGGGGGCAAGCTCCTACAATGAGCAGTTCTTC. Using reference TRBV5-1 and TRBJ2-1 for the parts outside the CDR3, the full variable domain is KAGVTQTPRYLIKTRGQQVTLSCSPISGHRSVSWYQQTPGQGLQFLFEYFSETQRNKGNFPGRFSGRQFSNSRSEMNVSTLELGDSALYLCASSLRGASSYNEQFFGPGTRLTVL.

The CDR3 loop is CASSQERGWDYSYEQYF. The DNA of the CDR3 is TGCGCCAGCAGCCAAGAAAGGGGGTGGGACTACTCCTACGAGCAGTACTTC. This chain links TRBV4-3 with TRBJ2-7; tentative D call: TRBD2 (7 bases). This CDR3 has 17 amino acids. Germline CDR1 reads LGHNA; CDR2 reads YSLEER. V dropped 0 bases and J dropped 0 bases, with 15 bases sitting between them.

The J gene is TRBJ2-3, the V gene TRBV4-2, with 7 bases fitting TRBD2. Trimming at V came to 7 bases and at J to 1 base, leaving 23 bases not matched to a gene. The CDR3 contains 20 residues. The germline CDR1 and CDR2 sequences are LGHNA and YNFKEQ. The CDR3 DNA follows: TGTGCCAGCATGCAACAATTGGTGGCCACTAGCGCCCTCGGCACAGATACGCAGTATTTT. Translation gives CASMQQLVATSALGTDTQYF.

The chain has TRBV18 and TRBJ2-1; the D gene is possibly TRBD2 (6 bases). V was pared by 4 bases and J by 8 bases, with 18 bases between. The CDR3 covers 15 residues. From germline, CDR1 is KGHSH and CDR2 LQKENI. The CDR3 here is CASSQLTVRRDEQFF. The CDR3 region has the DNA TGTGCCAGCTCACAACTGACGGTCCGGAGGGATGAGCAGTTCTTC.

The V gene is TRBV5-1, the J gene TRBJ2-1, with 9 bases aligning to TRBD2. Losses at the gene ends were 4 bases for V and 5 bases for J; bases not matched to a gene: 4. There are 14 residues in the CDR3. From germline, CDR1 is SGHRS and CDR2 YFSETQ. CDR3 coding DNA: TGCGCCAGCAGCGCCGGGACTAGCCACAATGAGCAGTTCTTC. This sequence encodes CASSAGTSHNEQFF.

V is TRBV28 and J is TRBJ2-2; 8 bases fit TRBD2. This CDR3 spans 14 amino acids. After removal of 7 bases from V and 2 bases from J, the junction contained 3 bases not matched to a gene. Germline assignment: CDR1 MDHEN and CDR2 SYDVKM. CDR3 amino acids: CASKGTRNTGELFF. DNA for the CDR3: TGTGCCAGCAAGGGGACTAGAAACACCGGGGAGCTGTTTTTT.